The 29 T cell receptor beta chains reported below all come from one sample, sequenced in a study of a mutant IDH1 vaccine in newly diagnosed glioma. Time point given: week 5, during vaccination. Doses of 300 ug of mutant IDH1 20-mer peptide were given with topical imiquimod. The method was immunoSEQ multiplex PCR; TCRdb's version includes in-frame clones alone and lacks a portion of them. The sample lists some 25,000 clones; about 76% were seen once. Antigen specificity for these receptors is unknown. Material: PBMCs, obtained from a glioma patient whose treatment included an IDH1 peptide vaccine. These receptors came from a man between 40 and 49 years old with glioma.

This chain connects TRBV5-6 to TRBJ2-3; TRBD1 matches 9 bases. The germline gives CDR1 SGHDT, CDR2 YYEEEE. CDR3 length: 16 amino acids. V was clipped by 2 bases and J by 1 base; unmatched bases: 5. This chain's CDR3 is CASSLSGTGRTDTQYF. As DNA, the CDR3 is TGTGCCAGCAGCTTATCCGGGACAGGGCGCACAGATACGCAGTATTTT.

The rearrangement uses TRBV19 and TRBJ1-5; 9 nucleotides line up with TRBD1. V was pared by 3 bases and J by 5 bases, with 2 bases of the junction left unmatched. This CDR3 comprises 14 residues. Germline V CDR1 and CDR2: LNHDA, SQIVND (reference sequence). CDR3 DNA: TGTGCCAGTAGTATTTGGACAGGGGATCAGCCCCAGCATTTT. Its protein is CASSIWTGDQPQHF.

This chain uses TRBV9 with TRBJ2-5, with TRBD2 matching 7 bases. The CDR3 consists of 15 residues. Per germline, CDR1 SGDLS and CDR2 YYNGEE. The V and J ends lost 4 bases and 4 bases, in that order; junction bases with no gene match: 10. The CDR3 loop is CASSSSGTVGETQYF. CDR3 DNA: TGTGCCAGCAGCTCCAGCGGGACGGTGGGAGAGACCCAGTACTTC.

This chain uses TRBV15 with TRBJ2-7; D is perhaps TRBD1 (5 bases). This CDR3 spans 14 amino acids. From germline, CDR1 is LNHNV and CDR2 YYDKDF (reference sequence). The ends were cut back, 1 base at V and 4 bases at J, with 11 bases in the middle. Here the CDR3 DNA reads TGTGCCACCAGCAGAGTAGGGGCTGGGTACGAGCAGTACTTC. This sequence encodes CATSRVGAGYEQYF.

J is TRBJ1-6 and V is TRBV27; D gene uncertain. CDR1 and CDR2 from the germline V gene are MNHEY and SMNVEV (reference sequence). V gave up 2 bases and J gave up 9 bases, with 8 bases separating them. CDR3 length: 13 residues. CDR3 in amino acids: CASSLRGGSPLHF. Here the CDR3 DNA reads TGTGCCAGCAGTTTACGGGGTGGTTCACCCCTCCACTTT.

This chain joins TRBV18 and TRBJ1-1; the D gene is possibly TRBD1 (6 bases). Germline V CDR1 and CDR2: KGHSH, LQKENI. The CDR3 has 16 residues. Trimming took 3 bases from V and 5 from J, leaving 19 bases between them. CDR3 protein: CASSPGGAVMGTEAFF. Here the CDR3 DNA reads TGTGCCAGCTCACCGGGGGGGGCGGTGATGGGGACTGAAGCTTTCTTT.

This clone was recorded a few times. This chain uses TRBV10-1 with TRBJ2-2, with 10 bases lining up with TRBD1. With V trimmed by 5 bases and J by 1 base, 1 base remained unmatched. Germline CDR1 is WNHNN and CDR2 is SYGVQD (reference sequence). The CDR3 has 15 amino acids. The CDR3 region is CASSWDRGNTGELFF. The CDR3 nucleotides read TGCGCCAGCAGTTGGGACAGGGGGAACACCGGGGAGCTGTTTTTT.

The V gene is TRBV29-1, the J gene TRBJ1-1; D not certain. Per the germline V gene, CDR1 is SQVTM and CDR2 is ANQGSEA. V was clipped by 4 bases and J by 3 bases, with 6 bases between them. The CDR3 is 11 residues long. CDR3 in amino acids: CSVGRDTEAFF. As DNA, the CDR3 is TGCAGCGTTGGACGGGACACTGAAGCTTTCTTT.

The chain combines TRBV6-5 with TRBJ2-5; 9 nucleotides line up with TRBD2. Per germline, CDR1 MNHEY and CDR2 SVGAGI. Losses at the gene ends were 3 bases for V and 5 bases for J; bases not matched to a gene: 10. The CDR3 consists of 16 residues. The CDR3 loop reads CASSYDSGGRGETQYF. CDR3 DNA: TGTGCCAGCAGTTATGATAGCGGGGGACGGGGGGAGACCCAGTACTTC.

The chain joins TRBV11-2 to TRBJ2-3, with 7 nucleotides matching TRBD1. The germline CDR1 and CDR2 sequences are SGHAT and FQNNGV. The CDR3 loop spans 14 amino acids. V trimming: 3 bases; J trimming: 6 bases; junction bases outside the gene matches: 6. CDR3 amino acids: CASSFRDRDDTQYF. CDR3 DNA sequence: TGTGCCAGCAGCTTCCGTGACAGGGATGATACGCAGTATTTT.

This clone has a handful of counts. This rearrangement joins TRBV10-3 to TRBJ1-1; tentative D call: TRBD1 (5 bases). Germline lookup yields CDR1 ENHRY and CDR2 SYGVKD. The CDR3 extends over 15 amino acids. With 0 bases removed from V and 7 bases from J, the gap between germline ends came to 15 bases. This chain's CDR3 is CAISESGRDLGEAFF. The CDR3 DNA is TGTGCCATCAGTGAGTCAGGCAGGGACTTGGGTGAAGCTTTCTTT.

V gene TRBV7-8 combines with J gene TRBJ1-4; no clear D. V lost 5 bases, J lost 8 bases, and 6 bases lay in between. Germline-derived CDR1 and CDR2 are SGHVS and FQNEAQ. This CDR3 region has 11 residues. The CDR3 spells CASSPGEKLFF. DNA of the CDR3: TGTGCCAGCAGCCCAGGAGAAAAACTGTTTTTT.

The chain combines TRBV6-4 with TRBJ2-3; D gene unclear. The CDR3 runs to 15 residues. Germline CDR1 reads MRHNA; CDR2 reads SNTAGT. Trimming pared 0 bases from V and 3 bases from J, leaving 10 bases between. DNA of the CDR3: TGTGCCAGCAGTGACTCAGCCTTGAGGACAGATACGCAGTATTTT. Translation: CASSDSALRTDTQYF.

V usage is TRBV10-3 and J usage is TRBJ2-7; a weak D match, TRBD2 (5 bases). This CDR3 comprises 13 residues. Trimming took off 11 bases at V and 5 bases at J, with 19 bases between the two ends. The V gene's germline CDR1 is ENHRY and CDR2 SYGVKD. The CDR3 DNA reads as TGTGCCTCGTCTTGGGAGACCTGGGACGAGCAGTACTTC. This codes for CASSWETWDEQYF.

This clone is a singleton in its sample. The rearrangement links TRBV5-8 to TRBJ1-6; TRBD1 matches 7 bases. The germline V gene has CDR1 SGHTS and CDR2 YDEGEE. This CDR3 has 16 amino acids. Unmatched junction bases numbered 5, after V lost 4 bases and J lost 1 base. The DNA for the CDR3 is TGTGCCAGCAGCCTGACAGGGAGGTCCTATAATTCACCCCTCCACTTT. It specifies CASSLTGRSYNSPLHF.

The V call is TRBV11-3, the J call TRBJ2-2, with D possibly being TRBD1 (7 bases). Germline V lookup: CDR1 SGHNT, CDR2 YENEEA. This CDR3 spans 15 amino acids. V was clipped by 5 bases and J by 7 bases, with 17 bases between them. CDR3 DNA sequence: TGTGCCAGCAGCCTTTCAGGGGGGCCGGGCGGGGAGCTGTTTTTT. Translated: CASSLSGGPGGELFF.

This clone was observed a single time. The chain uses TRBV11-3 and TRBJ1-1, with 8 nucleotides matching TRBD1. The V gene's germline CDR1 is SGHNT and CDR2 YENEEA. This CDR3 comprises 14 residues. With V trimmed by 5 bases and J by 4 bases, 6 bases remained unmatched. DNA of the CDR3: TGTGCCAGCAGCAAGGACAGGGAGGGCACTGAAGCTTTCTTT. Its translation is CASSKDREGTEAFF. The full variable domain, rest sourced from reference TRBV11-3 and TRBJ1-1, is EAGVVQSPRYKIIEKKQPVAFWCNPISGHNTLYWYLQNLGQGPELLIRYENEEAVDDSQLPKDRFSAERLKGVDSTLKIQPAELGDSAVYLCASSKDREGTEAFFGQGTRLTVV.

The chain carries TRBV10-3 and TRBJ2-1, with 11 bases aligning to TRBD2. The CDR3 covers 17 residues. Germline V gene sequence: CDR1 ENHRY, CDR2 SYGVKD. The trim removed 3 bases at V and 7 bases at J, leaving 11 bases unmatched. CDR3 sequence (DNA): TGTGCCATCAGTGACGTACTAGCGGGAGTATCAGCAAATGAGCAGTTCTTC. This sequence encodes CAISDVLAGVSANEQFF.

The CDR3 sequence is CASTNGAEAFF. The DNA for the CDR3 is TGTGCCAGCACGAACGGGGCTGAAGCTTTCTTT. The chain combines TRBV6-1 with TRBJ1-1; D gene ambiguous. V was trimmed by 7 bases and J by 6 bases, leaving 9 bases between them. This CDR3 has 11 amino acids. From germline, CDR1 is MNHNS and CDR2 SASEGT.

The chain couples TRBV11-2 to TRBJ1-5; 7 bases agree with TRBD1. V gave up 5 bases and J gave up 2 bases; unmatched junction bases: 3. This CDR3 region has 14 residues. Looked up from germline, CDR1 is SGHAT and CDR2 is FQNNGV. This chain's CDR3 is CASSVQGGNQPQHF. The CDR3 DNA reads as TGTGCCAGCAGCGTCCAGGGGGGCAATCAGCCCCAGCATTTT.

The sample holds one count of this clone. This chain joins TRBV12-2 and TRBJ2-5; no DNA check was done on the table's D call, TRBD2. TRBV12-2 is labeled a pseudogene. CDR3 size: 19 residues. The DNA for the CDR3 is TGTGCAAGTCGCCCACACTACGCTCACCTAGCGGGGGCCCAAGAGACCCAGTACTTC. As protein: CASRPHYAHLAGAQETQYF.

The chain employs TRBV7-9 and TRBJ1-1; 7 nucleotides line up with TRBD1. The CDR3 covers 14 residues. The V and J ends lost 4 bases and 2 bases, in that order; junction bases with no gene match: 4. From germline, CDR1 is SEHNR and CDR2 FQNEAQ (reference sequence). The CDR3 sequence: CASSYGTDNTEAFF. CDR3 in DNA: TGTGCCAGCAGCTACGGGACAGACAACACTGAAGCTTTCTTT.

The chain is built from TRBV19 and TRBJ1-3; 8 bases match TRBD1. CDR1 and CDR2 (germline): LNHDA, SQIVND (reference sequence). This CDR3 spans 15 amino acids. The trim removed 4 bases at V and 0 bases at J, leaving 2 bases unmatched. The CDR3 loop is CASSTTGGSGNTIYF. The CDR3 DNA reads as TGTGCCAGTAGTACCACAGGGGGCTCTGGAAACACCATATATTTT.

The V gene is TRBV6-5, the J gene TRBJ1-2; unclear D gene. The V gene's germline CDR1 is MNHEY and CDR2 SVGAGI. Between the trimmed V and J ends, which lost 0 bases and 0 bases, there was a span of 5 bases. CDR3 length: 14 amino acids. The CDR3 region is CASSYSAANYGYTF. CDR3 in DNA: TGTGCCAGCAGTTACTCTGCAGCTAACTATGGCTACACCTTC.

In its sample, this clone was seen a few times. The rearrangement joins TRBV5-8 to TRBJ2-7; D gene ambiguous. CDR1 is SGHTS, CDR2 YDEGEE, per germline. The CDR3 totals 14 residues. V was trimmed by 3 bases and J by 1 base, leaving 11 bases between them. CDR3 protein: CASSSWTSSYEQYF. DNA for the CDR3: TGTGCCAGCAGCTCGTGGACGTCTTCCTACGAGCAGTACTTC.

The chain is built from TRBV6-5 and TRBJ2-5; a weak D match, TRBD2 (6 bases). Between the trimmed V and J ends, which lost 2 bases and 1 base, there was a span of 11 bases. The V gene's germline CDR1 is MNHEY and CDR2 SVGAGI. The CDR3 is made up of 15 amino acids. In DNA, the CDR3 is TGTGCCAGCAGTTACGGTAGCGGCGTCCAAGAGACCCAGTACTTC. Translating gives CASSYGSGVQETQYF.

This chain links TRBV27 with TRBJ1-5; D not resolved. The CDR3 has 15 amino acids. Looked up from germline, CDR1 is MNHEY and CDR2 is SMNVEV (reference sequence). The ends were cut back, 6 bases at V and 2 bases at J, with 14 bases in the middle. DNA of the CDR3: TGTGCCAGCAGCCCGGCGAGGGCAGGCAATCAGCCCCAGCATTTT. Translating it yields CASSPARAGNQPQHF.

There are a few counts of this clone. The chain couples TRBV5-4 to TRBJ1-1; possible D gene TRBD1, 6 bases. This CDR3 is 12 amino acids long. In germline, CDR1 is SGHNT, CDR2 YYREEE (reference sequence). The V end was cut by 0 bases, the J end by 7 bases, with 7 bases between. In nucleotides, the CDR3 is TGTGCCAGCAGCTTGGGGACAGATGAAGCTTTCTTT. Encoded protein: CASSLGTDEAFF.

CDR3 bases: TGTGCCAGCAGTGAACTACAGGGTGTCAATGAGCAGTTCTTC. Translating it yields CASSELQGVNEQFF. This chain connects TRBV6-1 to TRBJ2-1; tentatively, D is TRBD1 (6 bases). The CDR3 extends over 14 amino acids. The germline CDR1 and CDR2 sequences are MNHNS and SASEGT. With 2 bases removed from V and 6 bases from J, the gap between germline ends came to 11 bases.